This T cell receptor beta chain was recovered during a study of blood T cell repertoires in COVID-19. Only in-frame clones appear in the TCRdb table, and some are missing; sequencing was by immunoSEQ multiplex PCR. Altogether about 41,000 clones are present, about 79% being singletons, with the ten largest covering roughly 2.7%. Trimming took 5 bases from V and 10 from J; bases not matched to a gene: 11. The CDR3 consists of 15 residues. Germline assignment: CDR1 SGHVS and CDR2 FNYEAQ. Sequenced: peripheral blood. The V gene is TRBV7-6, the J gene TRBJ1-6, with 7 bases identical to TRBD1. This receptor was obtained from a woman aged 60-70 years with acute or convalescent COVID-19. Written as DNA, the CDR3 is TGTGCCAGCAGCCTCAAGACAGGGAACGGATCACCCCTCCACTTT. It encodes CASSLKTGNGSPLHF.